Described below is a single T cell receptor beta chain sequence and its context. The data belong to a study of blood T cell repertoires in COVID-19. V shed 7 bases and J shed 3 bases, with 20 bases lying between them. Per germline, CDR1 SQVTM and CDR2 ANQGSEA. The CDR3 is 15 amino acids. TCRdb's copy holds only in-frame clones and misses some; the assay was immunoSEQ multiplex PCR. The sample yields 110,000 to 150,000 clones, roughly 77% seen once. The gene calls are TRBV29-1 and TRBJ2-3; possible D gene TRBD1, 7 bases. The TCR originated in a woman between 65 and 79 years old with COVID-19, enrolled during active disease. The sample comprised peripheral blood. The CDR3 region is CSAPGPGGSTDTQYF. The DNA for the CDR3 is TGCAGCGCCCCCGGACCAGGGGGGAGTACAGATACGCAGTATTTT.